Shown below are 21 T cell receptor beta chains from a single sample sequenced in a study of T cell repertoires in cytomegalovirus infection. Each CDR3 protein gets one entry after TCRdb re-called the reads with MiXCR. The top ten clones hold about 54% of a sample with 100,000 to 150,000 distinct CDR3 sequences, around 32% of them seen once. Their cognate antigens are unknown. The sequencing used CD8+ T cells from cultured PBMCs, collected from culture after CMV antigen stimulation. Receptors were obtained from a human donor in good health (CMV status not recorded). Some clones in this sample may be carry-over from other donors' samples.

In its sample, this clonotype was seen many times. This chain joins TRBV12-3 or TRBV12-4 and TRBJ1-5, with D unresolved. V gave up 6 bases and J gave up 2 bases, with 5 bases separating them. This CDR3 comprises 12 residues. The CDR3 DNA reads as TGTGCCAGCAGCCAGGGCAATCAGCCCCAGCATTTT. It codes for CASSQGNQPQHF.

V usage is TRBV7-4 and J usage is TRBJ1-1; D might be TRBD1 (5 bases). Germline V gene lookup returns CDR1 SGHVT and CDR2 SQSDAQ. Trimming left V 1 base short and J 11 bases short, with 26 bases between. This CDR3 is 17 amino acids long. The CDR3 spells CASSLGSQGRLERSAFF. The CDR3 nucleotides read TGTGCCAGCAGCTTAGGGTCGCAGGGCAGGCTTGAGAGGTCGGCTTTCTTT.

V and J are TRBV19 and TRBJ2-2; 9 nucleotides line up with TRBD1. The junction had 9 bases not matched to a gene; V was cut back by 9 bases and J by 4 bases. The CDR3 spans 15 residues. CDR1 LNHDA and CDR2 SQIVND come from the germline V gene (reference sequence). CDR3 region: CASGDDRGSTGELFF. The DNA for the CDR3 is TGTGCCAGCGGAGACGACAGGGGGAGCACCGGGGAGCTGTTTTTT.

This clonotype came up a few times. The chain employs TRBV10-3 and TRBJ1-5; possibly TRBD1 for D (5 bases). The ends were cut back, 3 bases at V and 6 bases at J, with 15 bases in the middle. This CDR3 has 15 amino acids. Per the germline V gene, CDR1 is ENHRY and CDR2 is SYGVKD. CDR3 sequence reads: CAISEWGLKGQPQHF. CDR3 nucleotide sequence: TGTGCCATCAGTGAATGGGGGTTGAAAGGTCAGCCCCAGCATTTT.

The table lists this clonotype with many counts. The J gene is TRBJ1-5, the V gene TRBV7-8; 7 nucleotides match TRBD1. V was pared by 3 bases and J by 15 bases, with 11 bases of the junction left unmatched. Per the germline V gene, CDR1 is SGHVS and CDR2 is FQNEAQ. The CDR3 is 13 amino acids. The CDR3 sequence is CASSFGETGIAHF. CDR3 coding DNA: TGTGCCAGCAGCTTCGGGGAGACAGGGATTGCGCATTTT.

This chain links TRBV3-1 with TRBJ2-7; D is unresolved. The V gene's germline CDR1 is LGHDT and CDR2 YNNKEL (reference sequence). The CDR3 has 11 residues. Trimming stripped 1 base from V and 5 bases from J, with 3 bases between. CDR3 sequence: CASSQVHEQYF. The CDR3 coding sequence is TGTGCCAGCAGCCAAGTTCACGAGCAGTACTTC.

This rearrangement joins TRBV11-2 to TRBJ2-7; D might be TRBD1 or TRBD2, each matching 7 bases. This CDR3 spans 16 amino acids. Trimming took off 3 bases at V and 3 bases at J, with 18 bases between the two ends. Germline CDR1 and CDR2: SGHAT and FQNNGV. CDR3 coding DNA: TGTGCCAGCAGCTTCTGGTTTCCAGGGGGGGGCTACGAGCAGTACTTC. It yields the protein CASSFWFPGGGYEQYF.

This clonotype was recorded a few times. This rearrangement joins TRBV15 to TRBJ1-5, with D maybe TRBD1 (5 bases). The CDR3 covers 19 residues. CDR1 is LNHNV, CDR2 YYDKDF, per germline (reference sequence). V shed 0 bases and J shed 2 bases, with 20 bases lying between them. The CDR3 reads CATSRDKGTSEWGNQPQHF. Written as DNA, the CDR3 is TGTGCCACCAGCAGAGATAAGGGGACCTCAGAGTGGGGCAATCAGCCCCAGCATTTT.

The CDR3 reads CASSLGPTVDEQYF. The CDR3 region has the DNA TGCGCCAGCAGCTTGGGGCCGACTGTGGACGAGCAGTACTTC. V usage is TRBV5-1 and J usage is TRBJ2-7; D not resolved. The CDR3 covers 14 residues. Trimming pared 0 bases from V and 5 bases from J, leaving 12 bases between. Germline CDR1 SGHRS, CDR2 YFSETQ.

The gene calls are TRBV6-5 and TRBJ1-4, with D uncertain. The CDR3 is made up of 15 amino acids. In germline, CDR1 is MNHEY, CDR2 SVGAGI. V was clipped by 10 bases and J by 4 bases, with 19 bases between them. DNA of the CDR3: TGTGCCACGGGAAACGAGGCGCAGAGTAATGAAAAACTGTTTTTT. The encoded protein is CATGNEAQSNEKLFF.

Worth noting for this clonotype: At one end, the junction sequence differs from germline, possibly due to a read error. CDR3 residues: CASSPNRYSTDTQYF. DNA of the CDR3: TGTGCTAGCAGCCCCAATCGATATAGCACAGATACGCAGTATTTT. The chain carries TRBV7-7 and TRBJ2-3; D ambiguous. CDR1 and CDR2 from the germline V gene are SSHAT and FNYEAQ (reference sequence). The CDR3 extends over 15 amino acids.

The chain employs TRBV2 and TRBJ2-1, with D tentatively TRBD1 (7 bases). CDR1 and CDR2 (germline): SNHLY, FYNNEI. This CDR3 has 15 residues. V lost 4 bases and J 4 bases, leaving 14 bases between the germline ends. The CDR3 DNA reads as TGTGCCAGCAGTGCTCGCTCAGGGGGGTACAATGAGCAGTTCTTC. It specifies CASSARSGGYNEQFF.

This clonotype was counted only a few times. V and J are TRBV7-2 and TRBJ2-5, with 8 bases fitting TRBD2. J lost 2 bases, V lost 0 bases, and 8 bases had no gene match. The CDR3 is made up of 17 amino acids. The germline gives CDR1 SGHTA, CDR2 FQGNSA. The CDR3 region is CASSLAWASGPQETQYF. CDR3 in DNA: TGTGCCAGCAGCTTAGCGTGGGCTAGCGGGCCTCAAGAGACCCAGTACTTC.

There are a few counts of this clonotype. This chain uses TRBV4-3 with TRBJ2-3; D not resolved. Trimming took 0 bases from V and 5 from J, leaving 18 bases between them. CDR1 and CDR2 (germline): LGHNA, YSLEER. CDR3 length: 17 residues. The CDR3 spells CASSQENLGRVIDTQYF. DNA of the CDR3: TGCGCCAGCAGCCAAGAAAACCTAGGACGGGTTATAGATACGCAGTATTTT.

The chain recombines TRBV2 with TRBJ1-1; D remains ambiguous. Trimming pared 7 bases from V and 11 bases from J, leaving 14 bases between. Germline V lookup: CDR1 SNHLY, CDR2 FYNNEI. The CDR3 extends over 11 amino acids. Written as DNA, the CDR3 is TGTGCCAGCATCGATCGCTGGACGGCTTTCTTT. Amino acid sequence: CASIDRWTAFF.

This clonotype was recorded a few times. The chain employs TRBV6-1 and TRBJ2-7; D is possibly TRBD2 (6 bases). Trimming pared 6 bases from V and 6 bases from J, leaving 9 bases between. The CDR3 loop spans 11 amino acids. Germline assignment: CDR1 MNHNS and CDR2 SASEGT. For the CDR3, the DNA is TGTGCCAGCAGCCCCGGGGGCGAGCAGTACTTC. Its translation is CASSPGGEQYF.

This clonotype was found a few times. The chain is built from TRBV4-1 and TRBJ1-5; D gene uncertain. V dropped 0 bases and J dropped 7 bases, with 13 bases sitting between them. The CDR3 has 15 residues. Germline assignment: CDR1 MGHRA and CDR2 YSYEKL. This CDR3 reads CASSQDYSRGQPQHF. The CDR3 nucleotides are TGCGCCAGCAGCCAAGATTACAGTCGCGGGCAGCCCCAGCATTTT.

This clonotype was found a few times. This chain links TRBV7-2 with TRBJ2-5; the match to TRBD2 covers 8 bases. CDR1 is SGHTA and CDR2 is FQGNSA in the germline V gene. The CDR3 runs to 17 residues. V lost 3 bases and J lost 4; bases outside the gene matches: 13. The DNA for the CDR3 is TGTGCCAGCAGCTTTACGAGCGGGGGTTACCCGAGAGAGACCCAGTACTTC. It codes for CASSFTSGGYPRETQYF.

Many counts were recorded for this clonotype. This sequence joins TRBV7-8 and TRBJ2-7; 8 bases are a match to TRBD1. From germline, CDR1 is SGHVS and CDR2 FQNEAQ. The CDR3 totals 15 residues. J was trimmed by 1 base and V by 1 base; bases with no gene match: 3. The CDR3: CASSLVGQGSYEQYF. In nucleotides, the CDR3 is TGTGCCAGCAGCTTAGTTGGACAGGGATCCTACGAGCAGTACTTC.

The chain joins TRBV2 to TRBJ1-5; perhaps TRBD1 as D (5 bases). The CDR3 has 14 residues. V was trimmed by 4 bases and J by 2 bases, leaving 9 bases between them. Per the germline V gene, CDR1 is SNHLY and CDR2 is FYNNEI. CDR3 region: CASSVWGRNQPQHF. CDR3 DNA sequence: TGTGCCAGCAGTGTTTGGGGCCGCAATCAGCCCCAGCATTTT.

This clonotype has just a few counts. V is TRBV7-9 and J is TRBJ2-1; TRBD1 is a possible D gene (5 bases). The CDR3 spans 12 residues. The germline V gene encodes CDR1 SEHNR and CDR2 FQNEAQ (reference sequence). Trimming removed 7 bases from V and 5 bases from J, with 9 bases in between. Here the CDR3 DNA reads TGTGCCAGCAACCCAGGGAACAATGAGCAGTTCTTC. Translated: CASNPGNNEQFF.